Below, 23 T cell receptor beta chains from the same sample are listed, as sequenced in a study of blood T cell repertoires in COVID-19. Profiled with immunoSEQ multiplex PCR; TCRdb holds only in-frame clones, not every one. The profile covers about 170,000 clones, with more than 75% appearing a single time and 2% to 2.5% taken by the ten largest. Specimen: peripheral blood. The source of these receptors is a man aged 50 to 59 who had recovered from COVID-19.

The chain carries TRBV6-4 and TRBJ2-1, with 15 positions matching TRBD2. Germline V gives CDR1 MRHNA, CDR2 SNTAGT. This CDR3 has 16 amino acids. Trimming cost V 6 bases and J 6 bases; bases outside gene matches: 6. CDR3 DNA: TGTGCCAGCAGAGAAGGGACTAGCGGGAGGATCAATGAGCAGTTCTTC. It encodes CASREGTSGRINEQFF.

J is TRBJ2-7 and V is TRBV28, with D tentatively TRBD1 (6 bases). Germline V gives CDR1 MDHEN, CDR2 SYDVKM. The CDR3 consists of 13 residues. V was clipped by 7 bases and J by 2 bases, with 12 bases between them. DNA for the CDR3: TGTGCCAGCACAGGGGTCGGGGCCTACGAGCAGTACTTC. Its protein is CASTGVGAYEQYF.

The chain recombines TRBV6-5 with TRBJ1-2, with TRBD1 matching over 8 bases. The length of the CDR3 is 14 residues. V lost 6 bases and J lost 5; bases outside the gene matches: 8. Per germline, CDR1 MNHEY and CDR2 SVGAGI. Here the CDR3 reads CASSRQGARYGYTF. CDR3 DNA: TGTGCCAGCAGCCGTCAGGGGGCGCGATATGGCTACACCTTC.

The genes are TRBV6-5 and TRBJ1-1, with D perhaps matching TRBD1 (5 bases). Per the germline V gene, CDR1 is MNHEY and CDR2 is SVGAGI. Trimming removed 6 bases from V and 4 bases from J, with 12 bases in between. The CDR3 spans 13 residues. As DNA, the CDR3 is TGTGCCAGCAGCAACCTGGGGGGCACTGAAGCTTTCTTT. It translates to CASSNLGGTEAFF.

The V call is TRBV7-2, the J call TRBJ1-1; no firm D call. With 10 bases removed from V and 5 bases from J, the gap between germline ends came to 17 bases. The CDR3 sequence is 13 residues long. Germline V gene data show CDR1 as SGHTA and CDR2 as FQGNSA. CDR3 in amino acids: CATLPLAGTEAFF. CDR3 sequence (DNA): TGTGCCACCCTCCCTCTAGCGGGAACTGAAGCTTTCTTT.

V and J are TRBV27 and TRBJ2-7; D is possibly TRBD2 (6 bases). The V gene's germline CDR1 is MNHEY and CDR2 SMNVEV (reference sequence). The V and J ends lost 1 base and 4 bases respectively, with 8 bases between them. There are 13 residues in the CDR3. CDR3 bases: TGTGCCAGCAGTTTATATAGCGGTTACGAGCAGTACTTC. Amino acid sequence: CASSLYSGYEQYF.

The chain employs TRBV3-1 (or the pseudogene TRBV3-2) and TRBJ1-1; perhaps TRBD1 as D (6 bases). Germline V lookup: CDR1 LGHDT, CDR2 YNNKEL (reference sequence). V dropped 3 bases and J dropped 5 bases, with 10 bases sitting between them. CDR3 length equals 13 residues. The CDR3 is CASSHRGWTEAFF. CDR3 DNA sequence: TGTGCCAGCAGCCACAGGGGATGGACTGAAGCTTTCTTT.

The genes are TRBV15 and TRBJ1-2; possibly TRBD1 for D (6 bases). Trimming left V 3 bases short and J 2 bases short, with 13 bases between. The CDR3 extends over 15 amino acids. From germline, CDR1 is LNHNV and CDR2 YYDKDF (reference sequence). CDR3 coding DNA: TGTGCCACCAGCAGGCTAATGGGGGCAAACTATGGCTACACCTTC. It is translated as CATSRLMGANYGYTF.

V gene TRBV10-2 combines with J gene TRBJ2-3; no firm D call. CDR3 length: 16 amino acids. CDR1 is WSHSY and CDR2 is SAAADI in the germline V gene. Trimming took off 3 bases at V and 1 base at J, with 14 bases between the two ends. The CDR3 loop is CASSDNHRLGTDTQYF. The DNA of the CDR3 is TGCGCCAGCAGTGATAATCACCGATTAGGCACAGATACGCAGTATTTT.

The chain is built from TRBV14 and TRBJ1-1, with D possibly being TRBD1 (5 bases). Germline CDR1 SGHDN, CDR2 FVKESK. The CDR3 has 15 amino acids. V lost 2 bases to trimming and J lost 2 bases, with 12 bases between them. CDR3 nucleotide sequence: TGTGCCAGCAGCCAAATTACAGGAGCTAACACTGAAGCTTTCTTT. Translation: CASSQITGANTEAFF.

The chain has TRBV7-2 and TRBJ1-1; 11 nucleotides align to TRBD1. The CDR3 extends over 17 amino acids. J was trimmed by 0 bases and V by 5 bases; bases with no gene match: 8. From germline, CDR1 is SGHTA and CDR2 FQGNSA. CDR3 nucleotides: TGTGCCAGCAGCGCGGACAGGGGGCTCGTGTTGAACACTGAAGCTTTCTTT. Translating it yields CASSADRGLVLNTEAFF.

The CDR3 coding sequence is TGTGCCAGCAGCCCACAGGGGGTTATCTATGGCTACACCTTC. It translates to CASSPQGVIYGYTF. The chain is built from TRBV2 and TRBJ1-2; 8 bases are shared with TRBD1. The CDR3 covers 14 residues. CDR1 is SNHLY, CDR2 FYNNEI, per germline. With V trimmed by 6 bases and J by 4 bases, 7 bases remained unmatched.

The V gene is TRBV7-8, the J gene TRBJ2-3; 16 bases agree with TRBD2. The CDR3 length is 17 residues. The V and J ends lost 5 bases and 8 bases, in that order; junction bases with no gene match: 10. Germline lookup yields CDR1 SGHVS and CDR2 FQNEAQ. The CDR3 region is CASSRPGLAGGRGTQYF. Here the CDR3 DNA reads TGTGCCAGCAGCCGTCCGGGACTAGCGGGGGGGCGTGGTACGCAGTATTTT.

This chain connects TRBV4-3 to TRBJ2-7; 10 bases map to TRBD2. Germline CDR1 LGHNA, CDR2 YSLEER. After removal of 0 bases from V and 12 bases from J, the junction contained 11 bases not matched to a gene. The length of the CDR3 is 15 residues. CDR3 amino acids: CASSQDRGSGGSRYF. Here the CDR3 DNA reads TGCGCCAGCAGCCAAGATCGGGGTAGCGGGGGGTCTCGGTACTTC.

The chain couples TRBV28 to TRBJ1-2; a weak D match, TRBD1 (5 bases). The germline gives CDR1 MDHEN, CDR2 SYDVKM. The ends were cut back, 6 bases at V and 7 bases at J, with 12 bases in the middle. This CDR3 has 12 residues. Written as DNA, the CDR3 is TGTGCCAGCAGGGGGCCTGGTAGTGGCTACACCTTC. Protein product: CASRGPGSGYTF.

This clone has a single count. CDR3 region: CAISGTGWNTGELFF. The DNA for the CDR3 is TGTGCCATCAGTGGGACAGGATGGAACACCGGGGAGCTGTTTTTT. V gene TRBV10-3 combines with J gene TRBJ2-2; 7 positions match TRBD1. J was trimmed by 1 base and V by 4 bases; bases with no gene match: 3. The CDR3 is 15 amino acids. The V gene's germline CDR1 is ENHRY and CDR2 SYGVKD.

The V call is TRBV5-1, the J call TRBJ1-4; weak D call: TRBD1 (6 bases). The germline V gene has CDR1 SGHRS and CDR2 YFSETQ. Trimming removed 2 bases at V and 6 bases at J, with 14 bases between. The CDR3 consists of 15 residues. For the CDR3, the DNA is TGCGCCAGCAGCTTTACCGGGACAAAGGATGAAAAACTGTTTTTT. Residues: CASSFTGTKDEKLFF.

The CDR3: CASSPGNTEAFF. The CDR3 DNA is TGTGCCAGCTCCCCCGGTAACACTGAAGCTTTCTTT. The chain couples TRBV18 to TRBJ1-1; no clear D. Germline assignment: CDR1 KGHSH and CDR2 LQKENI. This CDR3 is 12 amino acids long. V was trimmed by 6 bases and J by 2 bases, leaving 7 bases between them. The variable domain in full, with the rest retrieved from reference TRBV18 and TRBJ1-1, is NAGVMQNPRHLVRRRGQEARLRCSPMKGHSHVYWYRQLPEEGLKFMVYLQKENIIDESGMPKERFSAEFPKEGPSILRIQQVVRGDSAAYFCASSPGNTEAFFGQGTRLTVV.

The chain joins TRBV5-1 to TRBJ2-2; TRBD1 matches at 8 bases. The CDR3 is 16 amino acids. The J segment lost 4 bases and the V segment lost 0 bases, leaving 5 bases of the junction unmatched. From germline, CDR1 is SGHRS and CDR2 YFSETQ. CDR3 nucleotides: TGCGCCAGCAGCTTGGGGGACAGGAGCTTCACCGGGGAGCTGTTTTTT. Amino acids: CASSLGDRSFTGELFF.

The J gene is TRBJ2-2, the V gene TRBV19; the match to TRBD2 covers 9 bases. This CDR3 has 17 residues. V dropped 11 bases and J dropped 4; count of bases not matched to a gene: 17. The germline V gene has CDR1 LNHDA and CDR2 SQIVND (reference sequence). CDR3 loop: CAAGPGHTGLATGELFF. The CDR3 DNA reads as TGTGCCGCGGGACCGGGGCATACGGGACTAGCCACCGGGGAGCTGTTTTTT.

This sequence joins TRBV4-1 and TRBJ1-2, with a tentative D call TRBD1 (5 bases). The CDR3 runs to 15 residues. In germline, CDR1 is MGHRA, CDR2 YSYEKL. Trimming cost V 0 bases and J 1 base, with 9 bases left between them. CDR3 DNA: TGCGCCAGCAGCCAAGACCCCGGGGGTAACTATGGCTACACCTTC. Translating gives CASSQDPGGNYGYTF.

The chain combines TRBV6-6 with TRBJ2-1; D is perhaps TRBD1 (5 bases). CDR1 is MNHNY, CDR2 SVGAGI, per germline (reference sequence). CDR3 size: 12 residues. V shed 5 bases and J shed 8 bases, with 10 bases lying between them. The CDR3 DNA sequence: TGTGCCAGCAGTAACAGGTACCATGAGCAGTTCTTC. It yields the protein CASSNRYHEQFF.

The CDR3 region is CASSSTSGGAFEQYF. The DNA of the CDR3 is TGTGCCAGCAGCTCGACTAGCGGGGGTGCCTTCGAGCAGTACTTC. The V gene is TRBV7-2, the J gene TRBJ2-7, with 12 bases aligning to TRBD2. The ends lost 4 bases at V and 6 bases at J; junction bases unmatched: 7. This CDR3 is built from 15 residues. Looked up from germline, CDR1 is SGHTA and CDR2 is FQGNSA.